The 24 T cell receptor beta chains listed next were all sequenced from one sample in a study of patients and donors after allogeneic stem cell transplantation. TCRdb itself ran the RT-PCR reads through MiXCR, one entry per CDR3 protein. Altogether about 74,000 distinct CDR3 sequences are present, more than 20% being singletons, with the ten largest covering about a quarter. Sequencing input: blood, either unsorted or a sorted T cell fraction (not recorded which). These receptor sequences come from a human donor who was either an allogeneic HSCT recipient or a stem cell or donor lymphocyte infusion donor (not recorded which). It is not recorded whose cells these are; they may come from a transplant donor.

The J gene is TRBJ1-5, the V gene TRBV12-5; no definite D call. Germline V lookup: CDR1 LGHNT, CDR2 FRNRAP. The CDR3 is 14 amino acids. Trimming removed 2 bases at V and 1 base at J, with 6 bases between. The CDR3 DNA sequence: TGTGCTAGTGGTTTGACCGGAAGCAATCAGCCCCAGCATTTT. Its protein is CASGLTGSNQPQHF. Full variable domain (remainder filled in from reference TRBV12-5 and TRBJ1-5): DARVTQTPRHKVTEMGQEVTMRCQPILGHNTVFWYRQTMMQGLELLAYFRNRAPLDDSGMPKDRFSAEMPDATLATLKIQPSEPRDSAVYFCASGLTGSNQPQHFGDGTRLSIL.

The CDR3 loop reads CASSERTGITEAFF. Written as DNA, the CDR3 is TGTGCCAGCAGTGAAAGGACGGGCATCACTGAAGCTTTCTTT. This chain connects TRBV6-2 or TRBV6-3 to TRBJ1-1; D remains ambiguous. The CDR3 contains 14 residues. CDR1 MNHEY and CDR2 SVGEGT come from the germline V gene. Trimming pared 5 bases from V and 4 bases from J, leaving 14 bases between.

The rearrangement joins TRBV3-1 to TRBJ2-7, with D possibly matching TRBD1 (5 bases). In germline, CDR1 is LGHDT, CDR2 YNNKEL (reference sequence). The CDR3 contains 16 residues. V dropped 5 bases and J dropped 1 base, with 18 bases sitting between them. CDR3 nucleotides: TGTGCCAGCAGCGCCACCCCGAGGCAGGGATCCTACGAGCAGTACTTC. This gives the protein CASSATPRQGSYEQYF.

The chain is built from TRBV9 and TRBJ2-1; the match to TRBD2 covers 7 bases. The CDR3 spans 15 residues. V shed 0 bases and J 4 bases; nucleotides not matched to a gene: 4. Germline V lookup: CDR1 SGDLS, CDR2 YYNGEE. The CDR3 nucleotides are TGTGCCAGCAGCGTAGCCGCCGGGGGGTACAATGAGCAGTTCTTC. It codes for CASSVAAGGYNEQFF.

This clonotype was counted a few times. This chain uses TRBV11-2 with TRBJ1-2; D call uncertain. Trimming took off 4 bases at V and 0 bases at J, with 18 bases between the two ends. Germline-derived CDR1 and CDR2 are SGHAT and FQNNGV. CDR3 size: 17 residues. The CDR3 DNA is TGTGCCAGCAGCTCTGTTAGGACCTCGGTCCCTAACTATGGCTACACCTTC. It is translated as CASSSVRTSVPNYGYTF.

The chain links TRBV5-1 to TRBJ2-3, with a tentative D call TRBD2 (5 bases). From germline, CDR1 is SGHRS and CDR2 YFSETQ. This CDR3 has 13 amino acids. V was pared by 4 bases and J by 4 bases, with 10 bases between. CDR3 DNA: TGCGCCAGCAGCCACGGAGGAGCAGATACGCAGTATTTT. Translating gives CASSHGGADTQYF.

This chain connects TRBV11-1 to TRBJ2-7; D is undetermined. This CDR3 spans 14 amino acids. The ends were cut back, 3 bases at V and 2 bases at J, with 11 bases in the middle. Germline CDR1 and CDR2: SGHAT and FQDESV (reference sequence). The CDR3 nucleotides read TGTGCCAGCAGCTTTCTCGGCTACACCTACGAGCAGTACTTC. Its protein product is CASSFLGYTYEQYF.

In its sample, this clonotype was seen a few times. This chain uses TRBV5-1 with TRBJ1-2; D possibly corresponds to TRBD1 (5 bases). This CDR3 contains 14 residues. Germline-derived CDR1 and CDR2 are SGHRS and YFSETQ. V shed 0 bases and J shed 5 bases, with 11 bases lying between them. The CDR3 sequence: CASSLARDLYGYTF. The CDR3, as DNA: TGCGCCAGCAGCTTGGCCAGGGATTTATATGGCTACACCTTC.

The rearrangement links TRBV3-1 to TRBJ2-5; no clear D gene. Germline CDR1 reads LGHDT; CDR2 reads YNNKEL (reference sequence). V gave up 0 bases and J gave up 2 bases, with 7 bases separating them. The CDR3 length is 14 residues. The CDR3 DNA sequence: TGTGCCAGCAGCCAAGAACCGGTACAAGAGACCCAGTACTTC. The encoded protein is CASSQEPVQETQYF.

The CDR3 nucleotides are TGTGCCAGCAGTTCCCCCCATGAGCAGTTCTTC. Amino acid sequence: CASSSPHEQFF. The V gene is TRBV28, the J gene TRBJ2-1; no reliable D call. The V end lost 4 bases, the J end lost 8 bases, and 6 bases lay between the germline ends. The CDR3 contains 11 residues. In germline, CDR1 is MDHEN, CDR2 SYDVKM.

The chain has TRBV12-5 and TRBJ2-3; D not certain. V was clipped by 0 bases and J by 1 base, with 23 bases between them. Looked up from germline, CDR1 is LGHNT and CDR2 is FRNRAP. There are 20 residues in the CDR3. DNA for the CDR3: TGTGCTAGTGGTTTGGTACCGAAAGACGCAATAAAGCCAGGCACAGATACGCAGTATTTT. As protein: CASGLVPKDAIKPGTDTQYF. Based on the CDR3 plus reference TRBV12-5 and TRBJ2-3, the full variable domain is DARVTQTPRHKVTEMGQEVTMRCQPILGHNTVFWYRQTMMQGLELLAYFRNRAPLDDSGMPKDRFSAEMPDATLATLKIQPSEPRDSAVYFCASGLVPKDAIKPGTDTQYFGPGTRLTVL.

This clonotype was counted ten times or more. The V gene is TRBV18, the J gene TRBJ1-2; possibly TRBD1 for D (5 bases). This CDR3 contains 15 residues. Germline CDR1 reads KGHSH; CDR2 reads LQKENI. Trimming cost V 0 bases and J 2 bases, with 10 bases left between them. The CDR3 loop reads CASSPPGGMNYGYTF. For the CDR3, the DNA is TGTGCCAGCTCACCACCGGGGGGAATGAACTATGGCTACACCTTC. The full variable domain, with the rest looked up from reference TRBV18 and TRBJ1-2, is NAGVMQNPRHLVRRRGQEARLRCSPMKGHSHVYWYRQLPEEGLKFMVYLQKENIIDESGMPKERFSAEFPKEGPSILRIQQVVRGDSAAYFCASSPPGGMNYGYTFGSGTRLTVV.

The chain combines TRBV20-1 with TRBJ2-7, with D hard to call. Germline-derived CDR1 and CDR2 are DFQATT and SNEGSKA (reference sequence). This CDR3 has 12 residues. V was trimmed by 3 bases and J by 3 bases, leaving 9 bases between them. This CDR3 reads CSASAPGYEQYF. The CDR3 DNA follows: TGCAGTGCTAGTGCCCCGGGCTACGAGCAGTACTTC.

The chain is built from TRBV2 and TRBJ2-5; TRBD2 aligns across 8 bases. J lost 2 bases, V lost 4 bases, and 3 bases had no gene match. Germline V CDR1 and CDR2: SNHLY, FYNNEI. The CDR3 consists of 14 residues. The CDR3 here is CASSVLAGQETQYF. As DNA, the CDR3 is TGTGCCAGCAGTGTCTTAGCGGGACAAGAGACCCAGTACTTC. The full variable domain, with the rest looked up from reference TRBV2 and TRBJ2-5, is EPEVTQTPSHQVTQMGQEVILRCVPISNHLYFYWYRQILGQKVEFLVSFYNNEISEKSEIFDDQFSVERPDGSNFTLKIRSTKLEDSAMYFCASSVLAGQETQYFGPGTRLLVL.

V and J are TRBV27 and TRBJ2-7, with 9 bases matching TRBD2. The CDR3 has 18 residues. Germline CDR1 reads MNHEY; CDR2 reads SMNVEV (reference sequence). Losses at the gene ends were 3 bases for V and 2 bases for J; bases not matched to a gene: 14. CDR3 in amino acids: CASSFLRSIAGDPYEQYF. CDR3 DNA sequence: TGTGCCAGCAGTTTTCTCCGCTCCATAGCGGGAGATCCCTACGAGCAGTACTTC.

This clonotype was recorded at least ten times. The CDR3 DNA follows: TGCAGTGCCCGTGATCCCAATTCTGGAAACACCATATATTTT. This encodes CSARDPNSGNTIYF. The V call is TRBV20-1, the J call TRBJ1-3; no definite D call. Germline V gives CDR1 DFQATT, CDR2 SNEGSKA (reference sequence). V gave up 6 bases and J gave up 1 base, with 13 bases separating them. The CDR3 covers 14 residues.

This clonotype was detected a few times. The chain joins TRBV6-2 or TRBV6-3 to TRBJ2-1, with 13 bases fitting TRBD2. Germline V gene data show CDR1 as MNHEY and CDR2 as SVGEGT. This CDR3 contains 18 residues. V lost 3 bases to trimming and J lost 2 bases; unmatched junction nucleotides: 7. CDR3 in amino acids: CASSYPRTSGGTYNEQFF. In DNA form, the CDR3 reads TGTGCCAGCAGTTATCCGAGGACTAGCGGGGGCACCTACAATGAGCAGTTCTTC.

CDR3 DNA: TGTGCCAGCAGTGGGGACAGGGCGGGCACAGATACGCAGTATTTT. Amino acid sequence: CASSGDRAGTDTQYF. V and J are TRBV2 and TRBJ2-3; 9 bases fit TRBD1. The CDR3 has 15 residues. In germline, CDR1 is SNHLY, CDR2 FYNNEI. The V gene end was trimmed by 4 bases and the J gene end by 1 base; junction bases not matched to a gene: 3.

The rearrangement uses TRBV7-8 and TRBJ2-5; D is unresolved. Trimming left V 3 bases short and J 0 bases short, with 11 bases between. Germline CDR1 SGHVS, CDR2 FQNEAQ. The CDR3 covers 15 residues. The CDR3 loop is CASSFWAEYQETQYF. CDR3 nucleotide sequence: TGTGCCAGCAGCTTTTGGGCCGAGTACCAAGAGACCCAGTACTTC.

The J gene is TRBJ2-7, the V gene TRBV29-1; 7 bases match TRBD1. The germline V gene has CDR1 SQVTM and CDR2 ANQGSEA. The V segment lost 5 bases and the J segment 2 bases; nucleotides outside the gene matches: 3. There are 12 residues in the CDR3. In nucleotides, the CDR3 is TGCAGCGTTCAGACAGGGACCTACGAGCAGTACTTC. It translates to CSVQTGTYEQYF.

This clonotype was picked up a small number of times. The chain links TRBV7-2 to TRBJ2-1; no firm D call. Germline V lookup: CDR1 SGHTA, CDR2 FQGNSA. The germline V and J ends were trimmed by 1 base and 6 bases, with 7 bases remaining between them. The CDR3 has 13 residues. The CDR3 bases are TGTGCCAGCAGCTTAGTTTACGGCAATGAGCAGTTCTTC. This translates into CASSLVYGNEQFF.

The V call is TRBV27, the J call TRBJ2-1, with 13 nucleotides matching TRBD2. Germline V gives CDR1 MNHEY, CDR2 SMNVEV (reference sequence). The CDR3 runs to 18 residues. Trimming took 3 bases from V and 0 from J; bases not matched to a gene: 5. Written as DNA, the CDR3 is TGTGCCAGCAGTTTGGGGACTAGCGGGACGAGCTCCTACAATGAGCAGTTCTTC. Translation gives CASSLGTSGTSSYNEQFF.

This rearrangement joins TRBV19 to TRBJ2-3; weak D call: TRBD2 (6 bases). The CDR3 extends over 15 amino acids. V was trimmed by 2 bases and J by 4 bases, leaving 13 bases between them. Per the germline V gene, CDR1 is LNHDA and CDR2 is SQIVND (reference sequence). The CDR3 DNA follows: TGTGCCAGTAGTATAACCTCTAGCGCTCCAGATACGCAGTATTTT. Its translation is CASSITSSAPDTQYF.

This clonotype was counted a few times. The DNA of the CDR3 is TGTGCCTGGAGTGTAGGGACAGGGGCATTTATCAACATTCAGTACTTC. Protein sequence: CAWSVGTGAFINIQYF. The chain uses TRBV30 and TRBJ2-4; 10 bases fit TRBD1. The germline gives CDR1 GTSNPN, CDR2 SVGIG (reference sequence). After removal of 0 bases from V and 7 bases from J, the junction contained 9 bases not matched to a gene. The CDR3 covers 16 residues.